This T cell receptor beta chain came from a study of T-cell memory formation after mild COVID-19. Study information: Largely donor-specific TCR clusters were found. Study findings and constraints: Contracting clones from day 15 to 85 had balanced CD4/CD8; later expanders favoured CD4+. Pre-infection memory harbored some responding clones, suggesting cross-reactive memory joined.

The CDR3 contains 17 residues. Trimming pared 1 base from V and 7 bases from J, leaving 22 bases between. CDR1 is SGHVS, CDR2 FQNEAQ, per germline. 5'RACE with constant-segment primers built TCRalpha and TCRbeta cDNA libraries with UMIs. TCRdb independently ran MiXCR on the 5' RACE reads; one entry per CDR3 protein. The table includes approximately 260,000 distinct CDR3 sequences, about 17% detected once. This clonotype came up a few times. As yet, its antigen is unknown. Sample: PBMCs or a T cell subset sorted from them (not recorded which). This TCR came from a man aged 18 to 29 who had mild COVID-19 (a few samples of this study predate the infection). Cell type and time point are not known. The V call is TRBV7-8, the J call TRBJ2-5; D is perhaps TRBD2 (6 bases). CDR3 coding DNA: TGTGCCAGCAGCTTAGATCTACTAGCCCGCGGCGAAGGGACCCAGTACTTC. Residues: CASSLDLLARGEGTQYF.